These 21 T cell receptor beta chains originate from one sample sequenced in a study of T cell clonotyping in hematopoietic cell transplantation. Indicated time point: recipient sample about 28 days before transplant, after cytoreduction. The protocol was immunoSEQ multiplex PCR, while the TCRdb copy is restricted to in-frame clones and leaves out a portion. Among roughly 44,000 clones listed, 85% were seen once. The input for sequencing was peripheral blood mononuclear cells, taken before stem cell transplant. All receptors come from a man aged 55 to 70 with acute myeloid leukemia. Some clones in this sample may be carry-over from other donors' samples.

This rearrangement joins TRBV5-8 to TRBJ2-5; TRBD1 matches 9 bases. Looked up from germline, CDR1 is SGHTS and CDR2 is YDEGEE. This CDR3 is 14 amino acids long. With 4 bases clipped from V and 9 bases from J, the junction kept 10 bases outside the gene matches. CDR3 residues: CASSLGTGKTAQYF. The CDR3 DNA is TGTGCCAGCAGCCTTGGGACAGGGAAGACCGCCCAGTACTTC.

The chain recombines TRBV14 with TRBJ2-7; possibly TRBD2 for D (5 bases). Trimming pared 0 bases from V and 7 bases from J, leaving 13 bases between. CDR3 size: 14 residues. CDR1 and CDR2 (germline): SGHDN, FVKESK. CDR3 DNA sequence: TGTGCCAGCAGCCAAGATTTGAGGGTCGGGGAGCAGTACTTC. It specifies CASSQDLRVGEQYF.

In DNA, the CDR3 is TGTGCCAGCAGCGTAGTAGGACAGGGGGAAGAGCAGTACTTC. Amino acid sequence: CASSVVGQGEEQYF. The V gene is TRBV9, the J gene TRBJ2-7, with 10 positions matching TRBD1. The CDR3 loop spans 14 amino acids. The junction had 4 bases not matched to a gene; V was cut back by 0 bases and J by 7 bases. Germline lookup yields CDR1 SGDLS and CDR2 YYNGEE.

The chain joins TRBV19 to TRBJ2-7; the D gene could be TRBD1 or TRBD2 (5 bases each). Germline V gives CDR1 LNHDA, CDR2 SQIVND (reference sequence). The CDR3 has 15 residues. Trimming stripped 3 bases from V and 3 bases from J, with 15 bases between. This CDR3 is CASSMGPGPGYEQYF. The CDR3 bases are TGTGCCAGTAGTATGGGCCCGGGACCCGGCTACGAGCAGTACTTC.

This sequence joins TRBV27 and TRBJ2-2; tentatively, D is TRBD1 (6 bases). This CDR3 region has 13 residues. Germline lookup yields CDR1 MNHEY and CDR2 SMNVEV (reference sequence). V gave up 6 bases and J gave up 7 bases, with 12 bases separating them. The CDR3 nucleotides are TGTGCCAGCAGCTCACAGGGCCTCGGGGAGCTGTTTTTT. It specifies CASSSQGLGELFF.

This chain uses TRBV7-2 with TRBJ2-2; D is unclear. The CDR3 spans 16 residues. V lost 5 bases to trimming and J lost 4 bases, with 17 bases between them. Germline CDR1 and CDR2: SGHTA and FQGNSA. The CDR3 loop is CASSTRNTGFTGELFF. CDR3 DNA sequence: TGTGCCAGCAGCACCCGAAATACCGGGTTCACCGGGGAGCTGTTTTTT.

This chain uses TRBV27 with TRBJ1-1; no definite D call. CDR3 length equals 13 residues. CDR1 and CDR2 (germline): MNHEY, SMNVEV (reference sequence). With 6 bases removed from V and 6 bases from J, the gap between germline ends came to 14 bases. The CDR3 spells CASSPSAWAEAFF. CDR3 bases: TGTGCCAGCAGCCCGTCGGCTTGGGCTGAAGCTTTCTTT.

The chain couples TRBV9 to TRBJ1-3; D may be TRBD1 (6 bases). V dropped 3 bases and J dropped 3 bases, with 10 bases sitting between them. Per the germline V gene, CDR1 is SGDLS and CDR2 is YYNGEE. The CDR3 is 14 residues long. DNA for the CDR3: TGTGCCAGCAGCGGTGACAGGTTTGGAAACACCATATATTTT. Encoded protein: CASSGDRFGNTIYF.

The chain uses TRBV27 and TRBJ2-5, with 11 bases lining up with TRBD2. The V gene's germline CDR1 is MNHEY and CDR2 SMNVEV (reference sequence). The CDR3 is made up of 16 amino acids. Unmatched junction bases numbered 3, after V lost 1 base and J lost 2 bases. The CDR3 spells CASSLWGTSGQETQYF. In nucleotides, the CDR3 is TGTGCCAGCAGTTTATGGGGGACTAGCGGACAAGAGACCCAGTACTTC.

J is TRBJ1-2 and V is TRBV5-4; weak D call: TRBD1 (5 bases). V gave up 3 bases and J gave up 2 bases, with 11 bases separating them. The CDR3 runs to 14 residues. Germline V lookup: CDR1 SGHNT, CDR2 YYREEE (reference sequence). CDR3 in DNA: TGTGCCAGCAGCTCGGGACGGTCGAACTATGGCTACACCTTC. Translated, it gives CASSSGRSNYGYTF.

V is TRBV7-3 and J is TRBJ1-1; D is unresolved. Trimming left V 5 bases short and J 0 bases short, with 7 bases between. The CDR3 runs 13 residues. Germline V lookup: CDR1 SGHTA, CDR2 FQGTGA. The CDR3 reads CASSPDLNTEAFF. The CDR3 DNA follows: TGTGCCAGCAGCCCGGACTTGAACACTGAAGCTTTCTTT. Together with reference TRBV7-3 and TRBJ1-1, the CDR3 gives the full variable domain: GAGVSQTPSNKVTEKGKYVELRCDPISGHTALYWYRQSLGQGPEFLIYFQGTGAADDSGLPNDRFFAVRPEGSVSTLKIQRTERGDSAVYLCASSPDLNTEAFFGQGTRLTVV.

The V call is TRBV2, the J call TRBJ1-2; D is undetermined. This CDR3 has 13 amino acids. Germline CDR1 and CDR2: SNHLY and FYNNEI. The V gene lost 4 bases and the J gene lost 7 bases, with 13 bases spanning the gap. In DNA, the CDR3 is TGTGCCAGCAGTGGGTGGGATAGAGGTGGCTACACCTTC. This encodes CASSGWDRGGYTF. The whole variable domain, filled in from reference TRBV2 and TRBJ1-2, reads EPEVTQTPSHQVTQMGQEVILRCVPISNHLYFYWYRQILGQKVEFLVSFYNNEISEKSEIFDDQFSVERPDGSNFTLKIRSTKLEDSAMYFCASSGWDRGGYTFGSGTRLTVV.

The CDR3 DNA reads as TGTGCCAGCAGCGTAAGTAATCAAGTGAACACCGGGGAGCTGTTTTTT. Protein sequence: CASSVSNQVNTGELFF. This chain links TRBV9 with TRBJ2-2; D is unresolved. Trimming cost V 1 base and J 1 base, with 11 bases left between them. The length of the CDR3 is 16 residues. Germline CDR1 is SGDLS and CDR2 is YYNGEE. Full variable domain (rest looked up from reference TRBV9 and TRBJ2-2): DSGVTQTPKHLITATGQRVTLRCSPRSGDLSVYWYQQSLDQGLQFLIQYYNGEERAKGNILERFSAQQFPDLHSELNLSSLELGDSALYFCASSVSNQVNTGELFFGEGSRLTVL.

In DNA, the CDR3 is TGTGCCAGCAGTGATGGACAGGGAAGCCAAGAGACCCAGTACTTC. Amino acids: CASSDGQGSQETQYF. This chain connects TRBV2 to TRBJ2-5; 8 nucleotides match TRBD1. Germline CDR1 and CDR2: SNHLY and FYNNEI. The V gene end was trimmed by 3 bases and the J gene end by 1 base; junction bases not matched to a gene: 4. The CDR3 contains 15 residues.

This rearrangement joins TRBV28 to TRBJ1-2, with TRBD1 matching over 9 bases. CDR3 length: 15 amino acids. From germline, CDR1 is MDHEN and CDR2 SYDVKM. V was clipped by 6 bases and J by 7 bases; unmatched bases: 12. The CDR3 nucleotides read TGTGCCAGCAGATCACCCGGACAGGGGATGGGTGGCTACACCTTC. It yields the protein CASRSPGQGMGGYTF.

V and J are TRBV11-3 and TRBJ1-3; 10 positions match TRBD1. Losses at the gene ends were 0 bases for V and 4 bases for J; bases not matched to a gene: 3. Germline V gene data show CDR1 as SGHNT and CDR2 as YENEEA. This CDR3 comprises 16 residues. CDR3 sequence (DNA): TGTGCCAGCAGCTTAGAAGGGACAGGGGCCGGAAACACCATATATTTT. This sequence encodes CASSLEGTGAGNTIYF.

This chain uses TRBV9 with TRBJ2-3; D call uncertain. This CDR3 comprises 14 residues. Trimming removed 6 bases at V and 1 base at J, with 12 bases between. Germline V gene data show CDR1 as SGDLS and CDR2 as YYNGEE. CDR3 sequence: CASTFRVGTDTQYF. The CDR3 DNA reads TGTGCCAGCACTTTTAGAGTCGGCACAGATACGCAGTATTTT.

CDR3 DNA sequence: TGTGCCAGCAGCAGGGGACGCAATCAGCCCCAGCATTTT. Its protein is CASSRGRNQPQHF. V is TRBV2 and J is TRBJ1-5, with D tentatively TRBD1 (6 bases). The CDR3 spans 13 residues. Germline CDR1 SNHLY, CDR2 FYNNEI. V was trimmed by 6 bases and J by 2 bases, leaving 8 bases between them.

V and J are TRBV28 and TRBJ1-1; the D is unclear. Germline values: CDR1 MDHEN, CDR2 SYDVKM. Deletions cut 5 bases from V and 0 bases from J, with 13 bases between. This CDR3 contains 15 residues. CDR3 sequence: CASSPPAWVNTEAFF. Here the CDR3 DNA reads TGTGCCAGCAGTCCACCTGCTTGGGTGAACACTGAAGCTTTCTTT.

Regarding this clone: The junction and the germline gene differ at one end; a read error may be behind it. This chain links TRBV11-2 with TRBJ1-5, with no clear D. This CDR3 spans 14 amino acids. In germline, CDR1 is SGHAT, CDR2 FQNNGV. The CDR3 here is CASSFSDLNRPQHF. In nucleotides, the CDR3 is TGTGCCAGCAGCTTCTCAGACCTTAATCGGCCCCAGCATTTT. Filled out from reference TRBV11-2 and TRBJ1-5, the complete variable domain reads EAGVAQSPRYKIIEKRQSVAFWCNPISGHATLYWYQQILGQGPKLLIQFQNNGVVDDSQLPKDRFSAERLKGVDSTLKIQPAKLEDSAVYLCASSFSDLNRPQHFGDGTRLSIL.

The chain links TRBV28 to TRBJ2-5, with D perhaps matching TRBD1 or TRBD2 (5 bases each). Germline V CDR1 and CDR2: MDHEN, SYDVKM. This CDR3 spans 16 amino acids. Trimming removed 10 bases from V and 1 base from J, with 22 bases in between. CDR3 coding DNA: TGTGCCACCCATCCTTTTGGTTTGGGGACCCAAGAGACCCAGTACTTC. The encoded protein is CATHPFGLGTQETQYF. The complete variable domain, with remaining parts taken from reference TRBV28 and TRBJ2-5, reads DVKVTQSSRYLVKRTGEKVFLECVQDMDHENMFWYRQDPGLGLRLIYFSYDVKMKEKGDIPEGYSVSREKKERFSLILESASTNQTSMYLCATHPFGLGTQETQYFGPGTRLLVL.